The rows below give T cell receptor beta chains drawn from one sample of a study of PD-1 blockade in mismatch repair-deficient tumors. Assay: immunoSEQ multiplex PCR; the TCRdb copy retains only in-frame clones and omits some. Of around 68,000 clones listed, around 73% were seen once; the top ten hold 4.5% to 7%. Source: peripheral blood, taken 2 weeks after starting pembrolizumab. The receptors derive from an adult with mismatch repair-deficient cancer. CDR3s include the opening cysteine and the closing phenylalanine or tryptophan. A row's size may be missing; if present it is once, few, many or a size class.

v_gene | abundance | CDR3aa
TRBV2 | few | CASSGGWDYGYTF
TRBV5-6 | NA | CASRFLIGGLGNEQFF
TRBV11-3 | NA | CASSARTGSDTQYF
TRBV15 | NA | CATSLPRGVGGYTF
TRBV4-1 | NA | CASSHGQGPNLAKNIQYF
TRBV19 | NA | CASSLGLNTGELFF
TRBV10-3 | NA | CAISTGTSATEAFF
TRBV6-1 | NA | CASSSLAHSYNEQFF
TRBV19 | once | CASMATESSYEQYF
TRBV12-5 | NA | CASALRGGSPPDTQYF
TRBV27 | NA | CASSLSNRGEKLFF
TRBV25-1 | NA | CASSEYGGGENEQFF
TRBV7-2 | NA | CASSLGAGIGNTIYF
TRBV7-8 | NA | CASSLPGQGRSYNEQFF
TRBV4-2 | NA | CASSQDFTIASGRFYEQYF
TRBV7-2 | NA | CASSLMPDTDTQYF
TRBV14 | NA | CASSQEQGATNYGYTF
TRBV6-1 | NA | CASSPGRLNLGEQYF
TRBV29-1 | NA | CSEGTGDSNQPQHF
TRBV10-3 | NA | CAIRESSGNTIYF
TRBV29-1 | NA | CSVVRTSTDTQYF
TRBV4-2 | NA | CASSQERGRTMNTEAFF
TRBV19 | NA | CASSTQLAGGPHEQYF
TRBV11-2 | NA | CASSWRETQYF
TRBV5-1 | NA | CASSFAGRAYGAGELFF